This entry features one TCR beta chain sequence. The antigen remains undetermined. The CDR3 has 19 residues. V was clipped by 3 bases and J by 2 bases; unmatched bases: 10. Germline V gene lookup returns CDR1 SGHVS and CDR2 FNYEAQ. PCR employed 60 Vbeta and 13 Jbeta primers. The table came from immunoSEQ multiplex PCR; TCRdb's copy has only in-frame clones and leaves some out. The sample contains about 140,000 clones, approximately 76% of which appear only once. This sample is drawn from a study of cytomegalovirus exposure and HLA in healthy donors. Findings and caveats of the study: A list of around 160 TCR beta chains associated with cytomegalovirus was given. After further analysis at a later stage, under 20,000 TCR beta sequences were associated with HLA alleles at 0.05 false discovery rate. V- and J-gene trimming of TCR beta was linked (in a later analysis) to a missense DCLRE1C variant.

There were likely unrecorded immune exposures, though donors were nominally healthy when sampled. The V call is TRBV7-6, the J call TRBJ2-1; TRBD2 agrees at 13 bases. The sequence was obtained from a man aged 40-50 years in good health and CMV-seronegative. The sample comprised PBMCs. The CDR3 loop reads CASSFQLAGGSLAYNEQFF. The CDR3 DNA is TGTGCCAGCAGCTTCCAACTAGCGGGGGGGTCCCTCGCCTACAATGAGCAGTTCTTC.